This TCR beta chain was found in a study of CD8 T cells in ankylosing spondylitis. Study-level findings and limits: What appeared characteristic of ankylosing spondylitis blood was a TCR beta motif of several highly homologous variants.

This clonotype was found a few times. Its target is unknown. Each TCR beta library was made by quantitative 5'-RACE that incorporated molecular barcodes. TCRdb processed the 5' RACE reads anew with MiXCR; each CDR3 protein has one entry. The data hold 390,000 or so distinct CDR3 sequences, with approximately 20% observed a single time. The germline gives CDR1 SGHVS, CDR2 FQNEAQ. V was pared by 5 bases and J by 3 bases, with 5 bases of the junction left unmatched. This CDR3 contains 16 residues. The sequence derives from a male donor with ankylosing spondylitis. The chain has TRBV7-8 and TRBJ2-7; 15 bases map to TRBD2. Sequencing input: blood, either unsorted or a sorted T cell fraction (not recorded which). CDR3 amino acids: CASSPGLAGGVYEQYF. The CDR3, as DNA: TGTGCCAGCAGCCCGGGACTAGCGGGAGGAGTCTACGAGCAGTACTTC.